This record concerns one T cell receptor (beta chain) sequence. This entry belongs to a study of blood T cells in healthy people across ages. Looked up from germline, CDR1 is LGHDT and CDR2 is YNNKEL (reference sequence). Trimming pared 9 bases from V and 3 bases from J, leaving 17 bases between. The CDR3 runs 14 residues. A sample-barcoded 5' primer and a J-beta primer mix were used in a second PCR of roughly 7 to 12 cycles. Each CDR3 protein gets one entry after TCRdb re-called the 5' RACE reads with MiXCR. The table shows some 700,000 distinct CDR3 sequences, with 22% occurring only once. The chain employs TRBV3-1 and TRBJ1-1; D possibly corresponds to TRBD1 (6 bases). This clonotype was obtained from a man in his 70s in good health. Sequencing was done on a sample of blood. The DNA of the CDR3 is TGTGCCAGTAATAAACAGGGAACGGACACTGAAGCTTTCTTT. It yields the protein CASNKQGTDTEAFF.